These 29 T cell receptor beta chains came from one sample sequenced in a study of graft-versus-host responses after intestinal transplantation. Their antigens remain unidentified. Measured with immunoSEQ multiplex PCR; TCRdb has only the in-frame clones, and not every one. The sample shows over 85,000 clones, roughly nine tenths of them seen only once. Here the sequenced sample was unstimulated CD4+ T cells sorted from spleen or lymph node cells, taken before transplant. The origin of the receptors is a human donor who was the organ donor for an intestinal transplant.

The chain couples TRBV10-2 to TRBJ2-3; D gene ambiguous. Germline V gives CDR1 WSHSY, CDR2 SAAADI. The CDR3 extends over 17 amino acids. V was clipped by 3 bases and J by 0 bases, with 16 bases between them. The CDR3: CASSEGGRPLSTDTQYF. For the CDR3, the DNA is TGCGCCAGCAGTGAAGGTGGGCGCCCACTCAGCACAGATACGCAGTATTTT.

The chain joins TRBV6-1 to TRBJ1-1, with 7 bases matching TRBD1. The CDR3 contains 15 residues. V trimming: 1 base; J trimming: 1 base; junction bases outside the gene matches: 3. Germline CDR1 reads MNHNS; CDR2 reads SASEGT. This CDR3 is CASSEVYRGNTEAFF. CDR3 bases: TGTGCCAGCAGTGAAGTATACAGGGGGAACACTGAAGCTTTCTTT.

The gene calls are TRBV15 and TRBJ1-6, with TRBD1 as a possible D gene (6 bases). CDR1 is LNHNV, CDR2 YYDKDF, per germline (reference sequence). The CDR3 is made up of 15 amino acids. V lost 0 bases and J lost 7, with 10 bases in between. This chain's CDR3 is CATSRDQGYNSPLHF. CDR3 bases: TGTGCCACCAGCAGAGATCAGGGGTACAATTCACCCCTCCACTTT.

The chain combines TRBV4-2 with TRBJ2-1; 9 nucleotides match TRBD1. The CDR3 has 13 residues. The germline CDR1 and CDR2 sequences are LGHNA and YNFKEQ. The V gene end was trimmed by 4 bases and the J gene end by 15 bases; junction bases not matched to a gene: 10. This chain's CDR3 is CASSRRQGGSLFF. The CDR3, as DNA: TGTGCCAGCAGCCGCCGACAGGGGGGTTCTCTGTTCTTC.

The chain links TRBV5-6 to TRBJ1-6, with D tentatively TRBD1 (6 bases). CDR3 length equals 14 residues. The V end was cut by 0 bases, the J end by 8 bases, with 9 bases between. Germline CDR1 and CDR2: SGHDT and YYEEEE. The CDR3 region is CASSLVSGDSPLHF. The CDR3 DNA follows: TGTGCCAGCAGCTTGGTATCAGGGGATTCACCCCTCCACTTT.

This chain connects TRBV19 to TRBJ1-6, with TRBD1 matching over 7 bases. Unmatched junction bases numbered 8, after V lost 4 bases and J lost 2 bases. CDR3 length equals 17 residues. Germline V lookup: CDR1 LNHDA, CDR2 SQIVND (reference sequence). CDR3 in amino acids: CASSTPLRGTYNSPLHF. The CDR3 DNA reads as TGTGCCAGTAGTACTCCCCTCAGGGGGACCTATAATTCACCCCTCCACTTT.

The gene calls are TRBV9 and TRBJ1-3; possible D gene TRBD1, 5 bases. Germline CDR1 and CDR2: SGDLS and YYNGEE. The ends were cut back, 5 bases at V and 1 base at J, with 7 bases in the middle. CDR3 length: 13 residues. The CDR3 DNA is TGTGCCAGCAGGGGGGGATCTGGAAACACCATATATTTT. It is translated as CASRGGSGNTIYF. Complete variable domain (other parts from reference TRBV9 and TRBJ1-3): DSGVTQTPKHLITATGQRVTLRCSPRSGDLSVYWYQQSLDQGLQFLIQYYNGEERAKGNILERFSAQQFPDLHSELNLSSLELGDSALYFCASRGGSGNTIYFGEGSWLTVV.

The chain is built from TRBV25-1 and TRBJ1-2, with D uncertain. CDR1 is MGHDK, CDR2 SYGVNS, per germline. The V end lost 9 bases, the J end lost 2 bases, and 19 bases lay between the germline ends. CDR3 length equals 15 residues. CDR3 region: CASTVQPLYNYGYTF. The CDR3 DNA reads TGTGCCAGTACAGTTCAACCCCTCTACAACTATGGCTACACCTTC.

The count of this clone is one. The chain is built from TRBV5-4 and TRBJ2-5, with TRBD2 identical over 14 bases. V was clipped by 4 bases and J by 1 base; unmatched bases: 3. Germline-derived CDR1 and CDR2 are SGHNT and YYREEE (reference sequence). CDR3 length equals 16 residues. CDR3 region: CASSEGLAGVQETQYF. In DNA, the CDR3 is TGTGCCAGCAGCGAGGGACTAGCGGGGGTCCAAGAGACCCAGTACTTC.

This rearrangement joins TRBV7-3 to TRBJ2-2; maybe TRBD2 (6 bases). The CDR3 consists of 17 residues. Deletions cut 4 bases from V and 4 bases from J, with 19 bases between. The V gene's germline CDR1 is SGHTA and CDR2 FQGTGA. CDR3 region: CASSSRRRRGFTGELFF. The CDR3 DNA sequence: TGTGCCAGCAGCTCCAGGAGACGGAGGGGATTCACCGGGGAGCTGTTTTTT.

The chain couples TRBV4-2 to TRBJ2-1, with 8 bases that match TRBD2. V lost 0 bases and J lost 13; bases outside the gene matches: 14. This CDR3 contains 16 residues. Germline V lookup: CDR1 LGHNA, CDR2 YNFKEQ. CDR3 DNA: TGTGCCAGCAGCCAAGATGAAGCGGGGGTACTCTCCCTACAGTTCTTC. Its protein is CASSQDEAGVLSLQFF.

The V call is TRBV2, the J call TRBJ2-7; 10 positions agree with TRBD2. The CDR3 totals 15 residues. From germline, CDR1 is SNHLY and CDR2 FYNNEI. Trimming removed 5 bases from V and 5 bases from J; junction bases left unmatched: 9. CDR3 sequence (DNA): TGTGCCAGCAGTCTTCTTGGTAGCGGGGGGAACGAGCAGTACTTC. As protein: CASSLLGSGGNEQYF.

V usage is TRBV29-1 and J usage is TRBJ2-2; D is possibly TRBD1 (6 bases). CDR1 is SQVTM, CDR2 ANQGSEA, per germline. This CDR3 contains 13 residues. The V end lost 4 bases, the J end lost 4 bases, and 10 bases lay between the germline ends. Here the CDR3 DNA reads TGCAGCGTTGTTGTAGGGGGCACCGGGGAGCTGTTTTTT. Its protein product is CSVVVGGTGELFF.

The chain is built from TRBV5-1 and TRBJ1-5, with 8 positions matching TRBD1. In germline, CDR1 is SGHRS, CDR2 YFSETQ. The V and J ends lost 1 base and 4 bases, in that order; junction bases with no gene match: 4. CDR3 length: 15 residues. The CDR3 spells CASSLTGGLNQPQHF. The CDR3 DNA reads as TGCGCCAGCAGCTTGACAGGGGGGTTAAATCAGCCCCAGCATTTT.

CDR3 sequence: CASSPRTGDLGELFF. Here the CDR3 DNA reads TGTGCCAGCAGCCCACGGACAGGGGACCTCGGGGAGCTGTTTTTT. The chain uses TRBV9 and TRBJ2-2; 9 nucleotides match TRBD1. The length of the CDR3 is 15 residues. Germline V gives CDR1 SGDLS, CDR2 YYNGEE. V lost 4 bases and J lost 7; bases outside the gene matches: 8. Using reference TRBV9 and TRBJ2-2 for the parts outside the CDR3, the full variable domain is DSGVTQTPKHLITATGQRVTLRCSPRSGDLSVYWYQQSLDQGLQFLIQYYNGEERAKGNILERFSAQQFPDLHSELNLSSLELGDSALYFCASSPRTGDLGELFFGEGSRLTVL.

The rearrangement links TRBV7-2 to TRBJ2-5; 8 bases align to TRBD2. Losses at the gene ends were 1 base for V and 4 bases for J; bases not matched to a gene: 5. CDR3 length: 15 residues. Germline V gene lookup returns CDR1 SGHTA and CDR2 FQGNSA. In nucleotides, the CDR3 is TGTGCCAGCAGCTTAGGAGCGGGGGTACTAGAGACCCAGTACTTC. Translation gives CASSLGAGVLETQYF.

The CDR3 DNA follows: TGCGCCAGCAGCCCAGGGTTGTTTTTCACTGAAGCTTTCTTT. Protein product: CASSPGLFFTEAFF. This chain links TRBV4-1 with TRBJ1-1, with a weak D call TRBD1 (5 bases). Germline values: CDR1 MGHRA, CDR2 YSYEKL. The length of the CDR3 is 14 residues. V was cut by 4 bases and J by 4 bases, with 13 bases left in between.

The chain links TRBV27 to TRBJ2-3; 7 bases are shared with TRBD2. This CDR3 is 14 amino acids long. Germline trimming cut 5 bases from V and 0 bases from J; bases unmatched to any gene: 2. Germline CDR1 and CDR2: MNHEY and SMNVEV (reference sequence). The CDR3: CASSSSGSTDTQYF. The CDR3 DNA follows: TGTGCCAGCAGTAGTAGCGGGAGCACAGATACGCAGTATTTT.

The V call is TRBV28, the J call TRBJ2-3, with 9 positions matching TRBD1. Germline V gene lookup returns CDR1 MDHEN and CDR2 SYDVKM. The length of the CDR3 is 15 residues. The V segment lost 5 bases and the J segment 6 bases; nucleotides outside the gene matches: 9. CDR3 sequence: CASSPPGQGRDTQYF. The CDR3 coding sequence is TGTGCCAGCAGTCCACCGGGACAGGGAAGGGATACGCAGTATTTT.

The CDR3 loop reads CASTQKGGRTGELFF. CDR3 in DNA: TGTGCCAGCACCCAGAAGGGGGGGAGGACCGGGGAGCTGTTTTTT. The chain is built from TRBV5-4 and TRBJ2-2; D is possibly TRBD2 (7 bases). V was shortened by 6 bases and J by 5 bases, with 17 bases between the two germline ends. The CDR3 loop spans 15 amino acids. Germline assignment: CDR1 SGHNT and CDR2 YYREEE (reference sequence).

The chain couples TRBV28 to TRBJ1-4; D is undetermined. CDR1 and CDR2 from the germline V gene are MDHEN and SYDVKM. This CDR3 has 15 residues. The germline V and J ends were trimmed by 3 bases and 7 bases, with 15 bases remaining between them. CDR3 bases: TGTGCCAGCAGTTTCCCTGGGAGGGCGCGTGAAAAACTGTTTTTT. This encodes CASSFPGRAREKLFF.

V is TRBV11-2 and J is TRBJ1-3; a weak D match, TRBD1 (6 bases). CDR1 is SGHAT and CDR2 is FQNNGV in the germline V gene. V was shortened by 6 bases and J by 4 bases, with 13 bases between the two germline ends. The CDR3 sequence is 14 residues long. This CDR3 is CASRPAGAGNTIYF. The CDR3 DNA follows: TGTGCCAGCAGACCAGCAGGGGCGGGAAACACCATATATTTT.

The chain uses TRBV11-2 and TRBJ2-3; 8 bases align to TRBD2. The length of the CDR3 is 15 residues. V lost 5 bases and J lost 3; bases outside the gene matches: 7. Looked up from germline, CDR1 is SGHAT and CDR2 is FQNNGV. CDR3 sequence: CASSTRLALTDTQYF. For the CDR3, the DNA is TGTGCCAGCAGCACGAGACTAGCGTTGACAGATACGCAGTATTTT.

V usage is TRBV15 and J usage is TRBJ2-7; possible D gene TRBD1, 5 bases. The ends were cut back, 5 bases at V and 9 bases at J, with 20 bases in the middle. The germline CDR1 and CDR2 sequences are LNHNV and YYDKDF (reference sequence). This CDR3 is built from 14 residues. CDR3 sequence reads: CATSVQGKEYGQYF. Written as DNA, the CDR3 is TGTGCCACCAGCGTCCAGGGTAAGGAGTATGGGCAGTACTTC. The whole variable domain, filled in from reference TRBV15 and TRBJ2-7, reads DAMVIQNPRYQVTQFGKPVTLSCSQTLNHNVMYWYQQKSSQAPKLLFHYYDKDFNNEADTPDNFQSRRPNTSFCFLDIRSPGLGDTAMYLCATSVQGKEYGQYFGPGTRLTVT.

This rearrangement joins TRBV4-3 to TRBJ1-2, with D tentatively TRBD1 (5 bases). CDR1 LGHNA and CDR2 YSLEER come from the germline V gene. This CDR3 contains 16 residues. V was trimmed by 0 bases and J by 2 bases, leaving 13 bases between them. For the CDR3, the DNA is TGCGCCAGCAGCCAAGATTTCGTACAGGCGAACTATGGCTACACCTTC. Protein: CASSQDFVQANYGYTF.

The chain combines TRBV9 with TRBJ1-5; 9 nucleotides align to TRBD1. The CDR3 is 14 residues long. The germline gives CDR1 SGDLS, CDR2 YYNGEE. Germline trimming cut 4 bases from V and 8 bases from J; bases unmatched to any gene: 7. CDR3 coding DNA: TGTGCCAGCAGCTTCGGGACAGGGAGAGAGCCCCAGCATTTT. This codes for CASSFGTGREPQHF.

V gene TRBV4-3 combines with J gene TRBJ1-6, with D perhaps matching TRBD1 (5 bases). V was trimmed by 0 bases and J by 16 bases, leaving 16 bases between them. The CDR3 totals 14 residues. Looked up from germline, CDR1 is LGHNA and CDR2 is YSLEER. DNA for the CDR3: TGCGCCAGCAGCCAAGAGTTAGGGGCCAGGCAACTCCACTTT. This gives the protein CASSQELGARQLHF.

This chain joins TRBV6-6 and TRBJ2-7, with D maybe TRBD1 (5 bases). With 0 bases removed from V and 2 bases from J, the gap between germline ends came to 8 bases. The CDR3 runs 14 residues. Per the germline V gene, CDR1 is MNHNY and CDR2 is SVGAGI (reference sequence). The CDR3 region has the DNA TGTGCCAGCAGTTACTCGCCAGGGACCTACGAGCAGTACTTC. Protein: CASSYSPGTYEQYF.

This clone came up once. The V gene is TRBV30, the J gene TRBJ2-2; the D is unclear. The CDR3 has 15 residues. Looked up from germline, CDR1 is GTSNPN and CDR2 is SVGIG (reference sequence). The ends were cut back, 0 bases at V and 7 bases at J, with 15 bases in the middle. The CDR3 loop reads CAWSVRLLAGGELFF. CDR3 nucleotides: TGTGCCTGGAGTGTACGACTCCTCGCCGGCGGGGAGCTGTTTTTT. The full variable domain, its missing parts supplied by reference TRBV30 and TRBJ2-2, is SQTIHQWPATLVQPVGSPLSLECTVEGTSNPNLYWYRQAAGRGLQLLFYSVGIGQISSEVPQNLSASRPQDRQFILSSKKLLLSDSGFYLCAWSVRLLAGGELFFGEGSRLTVL.